The 25 T cell receptor beta chains below were found in one sample sequenced in a study of T-cell reconstitution after alpha-beta-depleted transplantation in children. Preparation of the TCRbeta library involved a method that used unique molecular identifiers. TCRdb reprocessed the PCR reads with MiXCR, giving one entry per CDR3 protein. The sample gives roughly 570,000 distinct CDR3 sequences, 27% of which show up once; about 35% is in the top ten. Sequenced material: PBMCs, taken before TCRalphabeta/CD19-depleted stem cell transplant. The origin of the receptors is a boy in the first two years of life with Wiskott-Aldrich syndrome, due to receive a stem cell transplant.

There are a few counts of this clonotype. The rearrangement links TRBV20-1 to TRBJ2-7; D might be TRBD2 (5 bases). V lost 4 bases to trimming and J lost 5 bases, with 18 bases between them. The CDR3 runs 14 residues. The germline gives CDR1 DFQATT, CDR2 SNEGSKA (reference sequence). CDR3 DNA: TGCAGTGCTACAGGAACGGACTTCCTTAACGAGCAGTACTTC. Residues: CSATGTDFLNEQYF.

Written as DNA, the CDR3 is TGTGCCAGCAGTTACTCGGACTGGACAGATACGCAGTATTTT. Translated: CASSYSDWTDTQYF. The chain employs TRBV6-5 and TRBJ2-3; D may be TRBD2 (5 bases). V lost 0 bases, J lost 3 bases, and 7 bases lay in between. This CDR3 has 14 amino acids. Per germline, CDR1 MNHEY and CDR2 SVGAGI.

This clonotype was seen more than once but under ten times. In DNA, the CDR3 is TGTGCCACGTCCACTAGCAATACGCAGTATTTT. Its translation is CATSTSNTQYF. The V gene is TRBV2, the J gene TRBJ2-3; possible D gene TRBD2, 6 bases. The CDR3 has 11 residues. Trimming pared 10 bases from V and 7 bases from J, leaving 12 bases between. Germline loops: CDR1 SNHLY, CDR2 FYNNEI. Filled out from reference TRBV2 and TRBJ2-3, the complete variable domain reads EPEVTQTPSHQVTQMGQEVILRCVPISNHLYFYWYRQILGQKVEFLVSFYNNEISEKSEIFDDQFSVERPDGSNFTLKIRSTKLEDSAMYFCATSTSNTQYFGPGTRLTVL.

This clonotype appeared a few times. CDR3 sequence: CASSVAEVGGPRNEQFF. The CDR3 DNA sequence: TGTGCCAGCAGCGTAGCTGAGGTGGGAGGGCCTAGGAATGAGCAGTTCTTC. The rearrangement joins TRBV9 to TRBJ2-1, with 7 positions matching TRBD2. The CDR3 has 17 residues. Per germline, CDR1 SGDLS and CDR2 YYNGEE. J gave up 7 bases and V 0 bases, and 13 bases lay outside the gene matches.

The rearrangement joins TRBV19 to TRBJ2-3; 10 bases fit TRBD1. Germline-derived CDR1 and CDR2 are LNHDA and SQIVND (reference sequence). CDR3 length: 15 residues. The junction had 7 bases not matched to a gene; V was cut back by 10 bases and J by 0 bases. The CDR3 region has the DNA TGTGCCACTCTAGACAGGGGGCCGAGCACAGATACGCAGTATTTT. Translating gives CATLDRGPSTDTQYF.

Note on this clonotype: An end of the junction does not agree with germline; a read error may underlie this. As DNA, the CDR3 is TGTGCCAGCAGTAACTTTCTCGATCCCCTATTT. Translating it yields CASSNFLDPLF. The rearrangement joins TRBV28 to TRBJ2-3; no reliable D call. The CDR3 extends over 11 amino acids. CDR1 is MDHEN and CDR2 is SYDVKM in the germline V gene.

The chain has TRBV3-1 and TRBJ2-5; possibly TRBD1 or TRBD2 for D (5 bases each). Germline V gene data show CDR1 as LGHDT and CDR2 as YNNKEL (reference sequence). Trimming shortened V by 11 bases and J by 5 bases, and 27 bases separated the two germline ends. The CDR3 spans 16 residues. CDR3 amino acids: CACCQDRASWGETQYF. As DNA, the CDR3 is TGTGCCTGCTGCCAAGACAGAGCATCCTGGGGGGAGACCCAGTACTTC.

This clonotype came up a few times. V and J are TRBV2 and TRBJ2-5; TRBD2 matches 10 bases. CDR1 is SNHLY and CDR2 is FYNNEI in the germline V gene. J lost 3 bases, V lost 10 bases, and 8 bases had no gene match. The CDR3 contains 14 residues. The CDR3 protein is CATRRLAGEETQYF. The CDR3 bases are TGTGCCACCCGACGGCTAGCGGGGGAAGAGACCCAGTACTTC.

The sample holds a few counts of this clonotype. This chain links TRBV28 with TRBJ2-7; possible D gene TRBD2, 5 bases. The CDR3 consists of 15 residues. V was clipped by 3 bases and J by 2 bases, with 14 bases between them. Germline V CDR1 and CDR2: MDHEN, SYDVKM. The CDR3 DNA reads as TGTGCCAGCAGTTTGTGCCAGGAGGAGACCTACGAGCAGTACTTC. This sequence encodes CASSLCQEETYEQYF. Complete variable domain (other parts from reference TRBV28 and TRBJ2-7): DVKVTQSSRYLVKRTGEKVFLECVQDMDHENMFWYRQDPGLGLRLIYFSYDVKMKEKGDIPEGYSVSREKKERFSLILESASTNQTSMYLCASSLCQEETYEQYFGPGTRLTVT.

This clonotype was counted between two and nine times. The chain links TRBV5-1 to TRBJ2-4, with D perhaps matching TRBD2 (6 bases). The CDR3 length is 16 residues. Germline CDR1 SGHRS, CDR2 YFSETQ. Trimming cost V 4 bases and J 0 bases, with 14 bases left between them. CDR3 region: CASSPAMGGAKNIQYF. CDR3 coding DNA: TGCGCCAGCAGCCCCGCAATGGGGGGAGCCAAAAACATTCAGTACTTC.

The rearrangement links TRBV4-2 to TRBJ2-5; 13 bases are a match to TRBD2. Trimming took 3 bases from V and 9 from J; bases not matched to a gene: 13. The V gene's germline CDR1 is LGHNA and CDR2 YNFKEQ. The CDR3 runs 17 residues. The CDR3 here is CASSQGGLAGPSLAQYF. The CDR3 DNA reads TGTGCCAGCAGCCAGGGGGGACTAGCGGGGCCTTCTTTGGCCCAGTACTTC.

This clonotype was seen only a few times. The chain is built from TRBV20-1 and TRBJ2-7; D remains ambiguous. The CDR3 contains 13 residues. Germline V gene data show CDR1 as DFQATT and CDR2 as SNEGSKA (reference sequence). V was pared by 1 base and J by 1 base, with 8 bases between. The CDR3 loop is CSARGVASYEQYF. The DNA for the CDR3 is TGCAGTGCTAGAGGGGTCGCTTCCTACGAGCAGTACTTC.

This clonotype has a handful of counts. The chain has TRBV27 and TRBJ2-7, with 7 bases fitting TRBD2. V shed 0 bases and J 5 bases; nucleotides not matched to a gene: 10. Germline assignment: CDR1 MNHEY and CDR2 SMNVEV (reference sequence). The CDR3 spans 16 residues. The chain's CDR3 is CASSLSGGRVTHEQYF. The DNA of the CDR3 is TGTGCCAGCAGTTTATCCGGCGGGAGAGTGACCCACGAGCAGTACTTC.

This clonotype was counted between two and nine times. V gene TRBV20-1 combines with J gene TRBJ1-6; D remains ambiguous. Germline V gene lookup returns CDR1 DFQATT and CDR2 SNEGSKA (reference sequence). CDR3 length equals 14 residues. V lost 1 base and J lost 1, with 5 bases in between. In nucleotides, the CDR3 is TGCAGTGCTAGAGGGAATTCCTATAATTCACCCCTCCACTTT. Protein product: CSARGNSYNSPLHF.

The chain joins TRBV5-5 to TRBJ2-5; 7 bases align to TRBD2. The V and J ends lost 3 bases and 4 bases, in that order; junction bases with no gene match: 9. This CDR3 is 15 amino acids long. The germline gives CDR1 SGHKS, CDR2 YYEKEE (reference sequence). The CDR3 protein is CASSSEGRAGETQYF. CDR3 sequence (DNA): TGTGCCAGCAGCTCCGAAGGGAGGGCGGGAGAGACCCAGTACTTC.

The chain links TRBV5-1 to TRBJ2-1; 8 nucleotides line up with TRBD2. The V and J ends lost 9 bases and 4 bases, in that order; junction bases with no gene match: 12. In germline, CDR1 is SGHRS, CDR2 YFSETQ. The CDR3 spans 15 residues. This CDR3 reads CATHPLSGSYNEQFF. CDR3 in DNA: TGCGCCACCCACCCATTAAGCGGGAGTTACAATGAGCAGTTCTTC.

A few counts support this clonotype. This chain connects TRBV5-1 to TRBJ2-3, with 9 bases matching TRBD2. The CDR3 covers 15 residues. Per the germline V gene, CDR1 is SGHRS and CDR2 is YFSETQ. V trimming: 2 bases; J trimming: 4 bases; junction bases outside the gene matches: 5. The CDR3 loop reads CASSLAGGGADTQYF. CDR3 DNA sequence: TGCGCCAGCAGCTTAGCGGGAGGTGGCGCAGATACGCAGTATTTT.

The V gene is TRBV5-1, the J gene TRBJ2-1, with TRBD2 matching over 9 bases. J lost 0 bases, V lost 0 bases, and 10 bases had no gene match. CDR1 and CDR2 from the germline V gene are SGHRS and YFSETQ. The length of the CDR3 is 19 residues. DNA for the CDR3: TGCGCCAGCAGCTTGGGGACGGGGGTAGCGGGAGTCTCCTACAATGAGCAGTTCTTC. Translated, it gives CASSLGTGVAGVSYNEQFF.

The chain joins TRBV7-2 to TRBJ2-1; 9 bases are a match to TRBD2. V trimming: 2 bases; J trimming: 7 bases; junction bases outside the gene matches: 9. This CDR3 comprises 16 residues. Per germline, CDR1 SGHTA and CDR2 FQGNSA. CDR3 nucleotide sequence: TGTGCCAGCAGCTTATGGGCGGGAGGGCGAGGGAATGAGCAGTTCTTC. Protein: CASSLWAGGRGNEQFF.

V gene TRBV25-1 combines with J gene TRBJ2-1; 8 bases line up with TRBD2. The V gene's germline CDR1 is MGHDK and CDR2 SYGVNS. The ends lost 1 base at V and 7 bases at J; junction bases unmatched: 9. The CDR3 consists of 16 residues. The DNA for the CDR3 is TGTGCCAGCAGTGAATTTGACGGGAGGGGAGGGAATGAGCAGTTCTTC. Protein: CASSEFDGRGGNEQFF.

This clonotype was observed a few times. V usage is TRBV2 and J usage is TRBJ2-2; no clear D gene. CDR1 is SNHLY, CDR2 FYNNEI, per germline. This CDR3 has 13 residues. The V end lost 4 bases, the J end lost 4 bases, and 7 bases lay between the germline ends. The CDR3 loop is CASSVRSTGELFF. Written as DNA, the CDR3 is TGTGCCAGCAGTGTCAGGTCCACCGGGGAGCTGTTTTTT.

V is TRBV7-9 and J is TRBJ1-1; TRBD1 matches 9 bases. V lost 1 base and J lost 6; bases outside the gene matches: 9. Germline loops: CDR1 SEHNR, CDR2 FQNEAQ (reference sequence). The CDR3 length is 16 residues. CDR3 in amino acids: CASSLGRTGAGAEAFF. CDR3 coding DNA: TGTGCCAGCAGCTTAGGTCGGACAGGGGCCGGAGCTGAAGCTTTCTTT. The full variable domain, with the rest looked up from reference TRBV7-9 and TRBJ1-1, is DTGVSQNPRHKITKRGQNVTFRCDPISEHNRLYWYRQTLGQGPEFLTYFQNEAQLEKSRLLSDRFSAERPKGSFSTLEIQRTEQGDSAMYLCASSLGRTGAGAEAFFGQGTRLTVV.

Here the CDR3 DNA reads TGCGCCAGCAGCTGGCGGACTAGCGGCAATGAGCAGTTCTTC. Its protein product is CASSWRTSGNEQFF. J is TRBJ2-1 and V is TRBV5-1; 10 nucleotides agree with TRBD2. The germline CDR1 and CDR2 sequences are SGHRS and YFSETQ. The ends lost 3 bases at V and 6 bases at J; junction bases unmatched: 3. The length of the CDR3 is 14 residues.

The rearrangement joins TRBV12-3 or TRBV12-4 to TRBJ2-7; maybe TRBD2 (5 bases). The CDR3 is 15 amino acids. The germline V and J ends were trimmed by 0 bases and 4 bases, with 13 bases remaining between them. CDR3 sequence: CASSLAEVGVYEQYF. The DNA of the CDR3 is TGTGCCAGCAGTTTAGCCGAAGTCGGGGTATACGAGCAGTACTTC.

This chain's CDR3 is CAEGVGESYNEQFF. CDR3 coding DNA: TGTGCCGAAGGGGTGGGAGAGTCCTACAATGAGCAGTTCTTC. V gene TRBV6-1 combines with J gene TRBJ2-1; D assignment may be TRBD1 or TRBD2 (5 bases each). CDR3 length: 14 amino acids. V was shortened by 11 bases and J by 1 base, with 15 bases between the two germline ends. The germline gives CDR1 MNHNS, CDR2 SASEGT.